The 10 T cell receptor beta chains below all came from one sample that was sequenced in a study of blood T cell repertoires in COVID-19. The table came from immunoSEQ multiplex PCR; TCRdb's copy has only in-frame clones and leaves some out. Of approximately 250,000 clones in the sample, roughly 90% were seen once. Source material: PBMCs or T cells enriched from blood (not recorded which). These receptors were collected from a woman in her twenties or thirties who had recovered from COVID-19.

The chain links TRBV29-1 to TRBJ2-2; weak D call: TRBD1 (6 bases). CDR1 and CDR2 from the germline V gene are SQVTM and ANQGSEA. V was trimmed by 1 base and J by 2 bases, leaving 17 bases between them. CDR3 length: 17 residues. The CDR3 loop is CSVEGPSTGGNTGELFF. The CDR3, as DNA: TGCAGCGTTGAAGGTCCGTCGACAGGAGGCAACACCGGGGAGCTGTTTTTT.

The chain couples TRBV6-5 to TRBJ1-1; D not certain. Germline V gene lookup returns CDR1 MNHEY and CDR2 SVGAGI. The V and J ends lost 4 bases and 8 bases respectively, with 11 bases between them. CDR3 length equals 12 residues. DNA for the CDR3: TGTGCCAGCAGTTCCCGACATGGGGAAGCTTTCTTT. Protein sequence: CASSSRHGEAFF.

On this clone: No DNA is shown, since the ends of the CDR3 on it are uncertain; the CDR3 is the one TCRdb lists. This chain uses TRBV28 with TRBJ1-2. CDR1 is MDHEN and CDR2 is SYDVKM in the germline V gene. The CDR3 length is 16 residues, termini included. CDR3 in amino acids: CASSLFGPGPGDGYTF.

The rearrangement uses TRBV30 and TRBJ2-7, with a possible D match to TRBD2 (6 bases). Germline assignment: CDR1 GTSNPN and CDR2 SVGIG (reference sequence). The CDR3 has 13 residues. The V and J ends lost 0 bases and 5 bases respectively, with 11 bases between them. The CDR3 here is CAWSVGGRDEQYF. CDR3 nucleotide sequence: TGTGCCTGGAGTGTCGGGGGACGGGACGAGCAGTACTTC.

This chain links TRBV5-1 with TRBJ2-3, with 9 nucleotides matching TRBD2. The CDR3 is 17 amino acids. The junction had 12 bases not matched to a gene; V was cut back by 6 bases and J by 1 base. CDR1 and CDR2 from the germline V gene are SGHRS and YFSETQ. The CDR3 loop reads CASTENVIAGGTDTQYF. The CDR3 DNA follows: TGCGCCAGCACAGAAAACGTGATAGCGGGAGGCACAGATACGCAGTATTTT.

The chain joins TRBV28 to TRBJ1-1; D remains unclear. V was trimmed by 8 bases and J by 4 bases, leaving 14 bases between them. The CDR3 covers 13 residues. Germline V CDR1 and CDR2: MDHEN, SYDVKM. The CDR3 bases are TGTGCCAGCTGGGGTTGGAGCGGCACTGAAGCTTTCTTT. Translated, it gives CASWGWSGTEAFF. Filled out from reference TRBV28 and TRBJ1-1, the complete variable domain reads DVKVTQSSRYLVKRTGEKVFLECVQDMDHENMFWYRQDPGLGLRLIYFSYDVKMKEKGDIPEGYSVSREKKERFSLILESASTNQTSMYLCASWGWSGTEAFFGQGTRLTVV.

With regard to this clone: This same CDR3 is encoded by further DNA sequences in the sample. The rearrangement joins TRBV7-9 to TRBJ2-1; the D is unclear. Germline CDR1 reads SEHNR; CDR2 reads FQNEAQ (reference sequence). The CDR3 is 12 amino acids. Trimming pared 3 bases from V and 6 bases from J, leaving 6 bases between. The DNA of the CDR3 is TGTGCCAGCAGCTTTTCCAGCAATGAGCAGTTCTTC. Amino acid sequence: CASSFSSNEQFF. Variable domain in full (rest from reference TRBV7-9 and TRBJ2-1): DTGVSQNPRHKITKRGQNVTFRCDPISEHNRLYWYRQTLGQGPEFLTYFQNEAQLEKSRLLSDRFSAERPKGSFSTLEIQRTEQGDSAMYLCASSFSSNEQFFGPGTRLTVL.

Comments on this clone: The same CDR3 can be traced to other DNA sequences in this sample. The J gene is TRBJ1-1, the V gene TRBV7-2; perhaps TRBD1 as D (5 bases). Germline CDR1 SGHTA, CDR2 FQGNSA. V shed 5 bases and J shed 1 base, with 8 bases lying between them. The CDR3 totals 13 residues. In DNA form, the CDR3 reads TGTGCCAGCAGCCTAACAGGGAACACTGAAGCTTTCTTT. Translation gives CASSLTGNTEAFF.

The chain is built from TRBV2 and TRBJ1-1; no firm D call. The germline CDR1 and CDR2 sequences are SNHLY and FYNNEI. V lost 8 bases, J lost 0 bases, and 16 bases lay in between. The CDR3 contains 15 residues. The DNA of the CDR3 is TGTGCCAGCTCGCGGTCTTACCCGATGAACACTGAAGCTTTCTTT. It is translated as CASSRSYPMNTEAFF.

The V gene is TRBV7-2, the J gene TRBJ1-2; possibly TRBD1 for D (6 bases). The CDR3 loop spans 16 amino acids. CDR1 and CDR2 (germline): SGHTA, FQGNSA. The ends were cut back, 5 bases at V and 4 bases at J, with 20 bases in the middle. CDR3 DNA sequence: TGTGCCAGCAGCCCCCTAGGGGGTGGGAACTCCTATGGCTACACCTTC. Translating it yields CASSPLGGGNSYGYTF.